The 32 T cell receptor beta chains below were found in one sample sequenced in a study of regulatory T cells in long-lasting Graves disease. CDR3-region Arm-PCR and iRepertoire HTBI primers produced the TCR beta libraries. TCRdb reanalysed the multiplex PCR reads using MiXCR and keeps one entry per CDR3 protein. Among around 340,000 distinct CDR3 sequences listed, about 19% were seen once. As to time point: persistent/refractory GD, antithyroid drugs over 5 years with positive TRAb. From RNA extracted from PBMCs, the TCR library was made. Sequenced here: peripheral blood mononuclear cells (PBMCs), sampled when the disease was refractory, from a patient treated with antithyroid drugs. The receptor source for this set is a female donor with Graves disease.

A word on this clonotype: A far more abundant clone sits one base away, making this likely a read error. This chain links TRBV6-9 with TRBJ1-1, with D hard to call. With 4 bases removed from V and 9 bases from J, the gap between germline ends came to 12 bases. The CDR3 covers 12 residues. Germline values: CDR1 MNHGY, CDR2 SVAAGI. CDR3 region: CASSFGGEKAFF. The CDR3 DNA reads as TGTGCCAGCAGTTTTGGCGGCGAAAAAGCTTTCTTT.

V usage is TRBV5-1 and J usage is TRBJ2-7; D is possibly TRBD2 (6 bases). The CDR3 is 16 residues long. V lost 1 base and J 0 bases, leaving 14 bases between the germline ends. Germline V gives CDR1 SGHRS, CDR2 YFSETQ. Here the CDR3 reads CASSLTPGDSSYEQYF. The DNA of the CDR3 is TGCGCCAGCAGCTTGACCCCGGGAGATAGCTCCTACGAGCAGTACTTC.

The chain recombines TRBV20-1 with TRBJ2-4; tentative D call: TRBD2 (5 bases). This CDR3 has 15 residues. V lost 0 bases and J 1 base, leaving 10 bases between the germline ends. Germline V CDR1 and CDR2: DFQATT, SNEGSKA (reference sequence). CDR3: CSARDPGGAKNIQYF. The CDR3, as DNA: TGCAGTGCTAGAGATCCTGGAGGCGCCAAAAACATTCAGTACTTC.

The chain joins TRBV7-3 to TRBJ2-7; 9 bases are a match to TRBD2. This CDR3 spans 15 amino acids. V gave up 5 bases and J gave up 2 bases; unmatched junction bases: 7. Germline V CDR1 and CDR2: SGHTA, FQGTGA. CDR3 loop: CASSVSGSSAYEQYF. CDR3 DNA sequence: TGTGCCAGCAGCGTTAGCGGGAGCTCAGCCTACGAGCAGTACTTC. Using reference TRBV7-3 and TRBJ2-7 for the parts outside the CDR3, the full variable domain is GAGVSQTPSNKVTEKGKYVELRCDPISGHTALYWYRQSLGQGPEFLIYFQGTGAADDSGLPNDRFFAVRPEGSVSTLKIQRTERGDSAVYLCASSVSGSSAYEQYFGPGTRLTVT.

In its sample, this clonotype was seen many times. V is TRBV11-2 and J is TRBJ1-1; 9 bases are shared with TRBD1. Germline-derived CDR1 and CDR2 are SGHAT and FQNNGV. This CDR3 is 15 amino acids long. J was trimmed by 1 base and V by 5 bases; bases with no gene match: 5. CDR3 coding DNA: TGTGCCAGCAGCATCACAGGGGGCGAGAACACTGAAGCTTTCTTT. It specifies CASSITGGENTEAFF.

The table lists this clonotype with a few counts. The genes are TRBV12-3 or TRBV12-4 and TRBJ1-6; D is perhaps TRBD1 (5 bases). The CDR3 is made up of 15 amino acids. The V end was cut by 5 bases, the J end by 11 bases, with 19 bases between. This chain's CDR3 is CASSIQGRARPPLHF. As DNA, the CDR3 is TGTGCCAGCAGTATCCAGGGAAGGGCTCGGCCACCCCTCCACTTT.

The chain couples TRBV19 to TRBJ1-3, with no clear D. Germline CDR1 is LNHDA and CDR2 is SQIVND (reference sequence). There are 15 residues in the CDR3. Trimming pared 4 bases from V and 0 bases from J, leaving 10 bases between. CDR3 nucleotide sequence: TGTGCCAGTAGTAAAAGGGCGCTCTCTGGAAACACCATATATTTT. It specifies CASSKRALSGNTIYF. Complete variable domain (other parts from reference TRBV19 and TRBJ1-3): DGGITQSPKYLFRKEGQNVTLSCEQNLNHDAMYWYRQDPGQGLRLIYYSQIVNDFQKGDIAEGYSVSREKKESFPLTVTSAQKNPTAFYLCASSKRALSGNTIYFGEGSWLTVV.

In this sample, this clonotype turned up many times. The rearrangement links TRBV12-3 or TRBV12-4 to TRBJ2-2; 8 bases map to TRBD1. CDR3 size: 19 residues. With 7 bases clipped from V and 5 bases from J, the junction kept 21 bases outside the gene matches. CDR3 residues: CASTTQGAGAPFLTGELFF. Written as DNA, the CDR3 is TGTGCCAGCACCACTCAGGGGGCAGGGGCCCCCTTCTTGACCGGGGAGCTGTTTTTT.

This clonotype has a count of ten or more. The genes are TRBV29-1 and TRBJ2-5; no firm D call. The CDR3 loop spans 12 amino acids. The germline V gene has CDR1 SQVTM and CDR2 ANQGSEA. The V end lost 5 bases, the J end lost 0 bases, and 7 bases lay between the germline ends. CDR3 sequence: CSVKGDQETQYF. The DNA for the CDR3 is TGCAGCGTTAAAGGAGACCAAGAGACCCAGTACTTC.

The chain employs TRBV28 and TRBJ2-5, with D possibly TRBD1 on 6 matching bases. The CDR3 has 13 amino acids. Trimming cost V 4 bases and J 4 bases, with 10 bases left between them. Germline V CDR1 and CDR2: MDHEN, SYDVKM. The CDR3: CASSSGHLETQYF. The CDR3 DNA reads TGTGCCAGCAGTTCGGGACACCTAGAGACCCAGTACTTC.

About this clonotype itself: Just one base apart from a much larger clone, this may be a read error. The rearrangement uses TRBV7-8 and TRBJ2-7; weak D call: TRBD2 (5 bases). The germline gives CDR1 SGHVS, CDR2 FQNEAQ. This CDR3 comprises 13 residues. CDR3 protein: CASSFRTGYEQCF. The CDR3 DNA is TGTGCCAGCAGCTTCCGGACTGGCTACGAGCAGTGCTTC. Drawing the rest from reference TRBV7-8 and TRBJ2-7, the complete variable domain is GAGVSQSPRYKVAKRGQDVALRCDPISGHVSLFWYQQALGQGPEFLTYFQNEAQLDKSGLPSDRFFAERPEGSVSTLKIQRTQQEDSAVYLCASSFRTGYEQCFGPGTRLTVT.

V is TRBV18 and J is TRBJ1-5, with D hard to call. Per germline, CDR1 KGHSH and CDR2 LQKENI. The CDR3 extends over 16 amino acids. V was cut by 6 bases and J by 4 bases, with 19 bases left in between. CDR3 DNA: TGTGCCAGCTCCATCCAGGCGGCACAAAGGAATCAGCCCCAGCATTTT. It translates to CASSIQAAQRNQPQHF.

Points on this clonotype: A read error may account for a junction end that differs from germline. The gene calls are TRBV14 and TRBJ2-5; a possible D gene is TRBD1 (5 bases). CDR1 is SGHDN and CDR2 is FVKESK in the germline V gene. The CDR3 sequence is 15 residues long. The CDR3 reads CASSQDPGRVETLYF. The CDR3 nucleotides read TGTGCCAGTAGCCAAGATCCCGGCAGGGTGGAGACCCTGTACTTC.

There are many counts of this clonotype. A junction end diverges from the germline sequence, so it may reflect a read error. The genes are TRBV5-1 and TRBJ1-1; no clear D. CDR1 and CDR2 from the germline V gene are SGHRS and YFSETQ. The CDR3 is 11 amino acids. The DNA for the CDR3 is TGTGCCAGCAGTTCTGACACTGAAGCTTTCTTT. Its translation: CASSSDTEAFF.

Many counts were recorded for this clonotype. Germline and junction disagree at one end, which may indicate a read error. The chain uses TRBV12-3 or TRBV12-4 and TRBJ2-2, with 10 bases aligning to TRBD2. The CDR3 contains 16 residues. The CDR3 DNA reads as TGTGCCAGCAGTCTAGCGGGAGCTGTGAACACCGGGGAGCTGTTTTTT. Amino acids: CASSLAGAVNTGELFF.

The sample holds many counts of this clonotype. V and J are TRBV20-1 and TRBJ2-5; 7 positions agree with TRBD2. V trimming: 0 bases; J trimming: 5 bases; junction bases outside the gene matches: 6. The CDR3 is 14 amino acids. Germline values: CDR1 DFQATT, CDR2 SNEGSKA (reference sequence). CDR3 loop: CSAREGGGLETQYF. The CDR3 DNA sequence: TGCAGTGCTAGAGAGGGGGGGGGGTTGGAGACCCAGTACTTC.

At least ten counts were recorded for this clonotype. V usage is TRBV11-1 and J usage is TRBJ2-5; the D call may be TRBD1 or TRBD2 (5 bases each). V lost 4 bases to trimming and J lost 2 bases, with 14 bases between them. Germline CDR1 is SGHAT and CDR2 is FQDESV (reference sequence). There are 15 residues in the CDR3. CDR3 sequence reads: CASSSGTHLQETQYF. CDR3 DNA sequence: TGTGCCAGCAGCTCCGGGACCCATCTTCAAGAGACCCAGTACTTC.

This clonotype was recorded many times. The CDR3 protein is CASSLGLADSYGYTF. CDR3 in DNA: TGTGCCAGCAGCTTAGGGTTGGCGGATAGCTATGGCTACACCTTC. This sequence joins TRBV11-2 and TRBJ1-2; D call uncertain. V lost 1 base and J lost 4, with 13 bases in between. Germline V lookup: CDR1 SGHAT, CDR2 FQNNGV. CDR3 length: 15 amino acids.

V and J are TRBV7-8 and TRBJ2-7; D is uncertain. V lost 5 bases and J 5 bases, leaving 19 bases between the germline ends. Germline values: CDR1 SGHVS, CDR2 FQNEAQ. The CDR3 consists of 15 residues. CDR3 sequence (DNA): TGTGCCAGCAGCACCAAGGACCACACTTTCCACGAGCAGTACTTC. It encodes CASSTKDHTFHEQYF.

J is TRBJ1-6 and V is TRBV20-1; 8 bases agree with TRBD1. CDR1 DFQATT and CDR2 SNEGSKA come from the germline V gene (reference sequence). V was pared by 3 bases and J by 6 bases, with 7 bases of the junction left unmatched. The CDR3 runs 15 residues. The CDR3 nucleotides are TGCAGTGCTAGCGAATTCACAGGGGGTAATTCACCCCTCCACTTT. This gives the protein CSASEFTGGNSPLHF.

This clonotype has a count of ten or more. The chain recombines TRBV30 with TRBJ2-7; 7 bases line up with TRBD1. Germline CDR1 is GTSNPN and CDR2 is SVGIG (reference sequence). The CDR3 totals 14 residues. After removal of 4 bases from V and 3 bases from J, the junction contained 9 bases not matched to a gene. The CDR3 protein is CAWTRDRRNYEQYF. The CDR3 region has the DNA TGTGCCTGGACCCGGGACAGACGTAACTACGAGCAGTACTTC.

The sample holds many counts of this clonotype. The CDR3 DNA reads TGTGCCAGCAGAACCCCTATGGGATATGGCTACACCTTC. Translated: CASRTPMGYGYTF. This chain links TRBV6-1 with TRBJ1-2; D ambiguous. Germline values: CDR1 MNHNS, CDR2 SASEGT. There are 13 residues in the CDR3. V gave up 6 bases and J gave up 5 bases, with 13 bases separating them.

The V call is TRBV3-1, the J call TRBJ1-1; D gene ambiguous. This CDR3 has 15 residues. Germline V lookup: CDR1 LGHDT, CDR2 YNNKEL (reference sequence). Trimming removed 4 bases from V and 0 bases from J, with 12 bases in between. CDR3 nucleotide sequence: TGTGCCAGCAGCCTTTCCCTACTTTTGAACACTGAAGCTTTCTTT. Translated: CASSLSLLLNTEAFF.

Of note for this clonotype: A much larger clone lies one base from this, so it may be a read error. The V call is TRBV6-1, the J call TRBJ2-5, with 12 nucleotides matching TRBD2. Trimming took 8 bases from V and 5 from J; bases not matched to a gene: 6. The germline V gene has CDR1 MNHNS and CDR2 SASEGT. The CDR3 has 14 amino acids. CDR3 protein: CASQLAGGRETQYF. For the CDR3, the DNA is TGTGCCAGCCAACTAGCGGGGGGCCGGGAGACCCAGTACTTC.

Many counts were recorded for this clonotype. V usage is TRBV6-2 or TRBV6-3 and J usage is TRBJ1-5, with D perhaps TRBD1 (6 bases). CDR3 length equals 16 residues. CDR1 MNHEY and CDR2 SVGEGT come from the germline V gene. The V end was cut by 4 bases, the J end by 1 base, with 14 bases between. This CDR3 is CASSWRGGTSNQPQHF. Written as DNA, the CDR3 is TGTGCCAGCAGTTGGAGGGGGGGCACGAGCAATCAGCCCCAGCATTTT.

This clonotype showed up many times. J is TRBJ1-1 and V is TRBV6-5, with TRBD1 matching 7 bases. The CDR3 consists of 16 residues. Germline assignment: CDR1 MNHEY and CDR2 SVGAGI. J lost 1 base, V lost 4 bases, and 9 bases had no gene match. The CDR3, as DNA: TGTGCCAGCAGTTTGGAGACAGGGATGGCGAACACTGAAGCTTTCTTT. Translated, it gives CASSLETGMANTEAFF.

The chain has TRBV29-1 and TRBJ2-7; 10 nucleotides align to TRBD1. The CDR3 runs to 12 residues. V gave up 8 bases and J gave up 4 bases; unmatched junction bases: 5. The V gene's germline CDR1 is SQVTM and CDR2 ANQGSEA. The CDR3 nucleotides read TGCAGCATCCGACAGGGGGCATACGAGCAGTACTTC. Translating it yields CSIRQGAYEQYF.

This chain connects TRBV27 to TRBJ2-1, with D unclear. Trimming removed 1 base at V and 10 bases at J, with 14 bases between. This CDR3 is built from 14 residues. Germline CDR1 and CDR2: MNHEY and SMNVEV (reference sequence). The CDR3 DNA follows: TGTGCCAGCAGTTTATTGGGTCCGGTCCGGGAGCAGTTCTTC. This translates into CASSLLGPVREQFF.

This clonotype has only a few counts. This chain joins TRBV20-1 and TRBJ1-6; 7 nucleotides match TRBD1. CDR1 DFQATT and CDR2 SNEGSKA come from the germline V gene (reference sequence). V lost 0 bases and J lost 5; bases outside the gene matches: 7. The CDR3 loop spans 16 amino acids. The CDR3 here is CSARDLGDSNNSPLHF. Written as DNA, the CDR3 is TGCAGTGCTAGAGATTTGGGGGACAGCAATAATTCACCCCTCCACTTT.

This clonotype was detected ten times or more. The chain is built from TRBV30 and TRBJ1-2; the match to TRBD1 covers 7 bases. The CDR3 is 12 residues long. Germline CDR1 GTSNPN, CDR2 SVGIG (reference sequence). With 2 bases clipped from V and 8 bases from J, the junction kept 5 bases outside the gene matches. CDR3 loop: CAWSKGARGYTF. The CDR3 coding sequence is TGTGCCTGGAGTAAGGGGGCGCGAGGCTACACCTTC.

The chain uses TRBV29-1 and TRBJ2-1; no clear D. The germline V gene has CDR1 SQVTM and CDR2 ANQGSEA. The CDR3 has 15 amino acids. V shed 4 bases and J shed 0 bases, with 13 bases lying between them. The CDR3: CSVVLEESSYNEQFF. The CDR3, as DNA: TGCAGCGTTGTATTAGAGGAGAGCTCCTACAATGAGCAGTTCTTC.

This clonotype was counted only a few times. This rearrangement joins TRBV20-1 to TRBJ1-6; TRBD1 might be the D (5 bases). This CDR3 is 14 amino acids long. Germline V gene data show CDR1 as DFQATT and CDR2 as SNEGSKA (reference sequence). V was pared by 1 base and J by 7 bases, with 11 bases between. CDR3 coding DNA: TGCAGTGCTAGAGCTGCAGGGTGGAATTCACCCCTCCACTTT. This sequence encodes CSARAAGWNSPLHF.